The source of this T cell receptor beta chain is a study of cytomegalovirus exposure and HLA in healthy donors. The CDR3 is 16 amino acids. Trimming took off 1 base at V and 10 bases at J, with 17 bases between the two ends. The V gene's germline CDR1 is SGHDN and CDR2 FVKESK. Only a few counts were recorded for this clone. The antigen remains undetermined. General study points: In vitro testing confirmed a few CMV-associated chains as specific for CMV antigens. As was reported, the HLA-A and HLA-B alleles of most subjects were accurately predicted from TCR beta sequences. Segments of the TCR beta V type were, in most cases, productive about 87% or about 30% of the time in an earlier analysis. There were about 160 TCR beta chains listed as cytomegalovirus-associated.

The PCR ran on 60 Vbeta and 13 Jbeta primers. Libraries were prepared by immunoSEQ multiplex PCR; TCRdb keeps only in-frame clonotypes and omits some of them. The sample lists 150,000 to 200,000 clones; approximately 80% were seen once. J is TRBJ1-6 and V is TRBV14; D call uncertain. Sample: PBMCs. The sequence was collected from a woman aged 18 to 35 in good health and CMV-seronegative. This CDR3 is CASSQVRGREGSPLHF. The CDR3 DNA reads TGTGCCAGCAGCCAAGTTCGCGGCAGAGAGGGATCACCCCTCCACTTT.